These 3 T cell receptor beta chains came from one sample sequenced in a study of blood T cells in healthy people across ages. Through a sample-barcoded 5' primer and a J-beta primer mix, a second PCR was run for 7 to 11 cycles. TCRdb re-called the 5' RACE reads with MiXCR, one entry per CDR3 protein. The sample has under 850,000 distinct CDR3 sequences; roughly 35% are singletons. Input material: blood. These receptors were taken from a man between 18 and 29 years old in good health.

In its sample, this clonotype was seen many times. CDR3 nucleotide sequence: TGCGCCAGCAGTCAACGGGACCCGAGGACAGATACGCAGTATTTT. Its translation: CASSQRDPRTDTQYF. V and J are TRBV5-1 and TRBJ2-3; D is possibly TRBD1 or TRBD2 (5 bases each). V lost 5 bases and J lost 3, with 16 bases in between. The germline gives CDR1 SGHRS, CDR2 YFSETQ. The CDR3 runs to 15 residues.

This chain connects TRBV6-6 to TRBJ2-1; the D call may be TRBD1 or TRBD2 (5 bases each). The CDR3 totals 14 residues. CDR1 MNHNY and CDR2 SVGAGI come from the germline V gene (reference sequence). Between the trimmed V and J ends, which lost 10 bases and 4 bases, there was a span of 17 bases. This CDR3 is CATRDSGRYNEQFF. The CDR3 region has the DNA TGTGCCACGAGAGACAGCGGACGATACAATGAGCAGTTCTTC.

This rearrangement joins TRBV29-1 to TRBJ2-1, with TRBD2 matching 9 bases. Germline CDR1 SQVTM, CDR2 ANQGSEA. V was pared by 4 bases and J by 6 bases, with 7 bases of the junction left unmatched. The CDR3 extends over 14 amino acids. As DNA, the CDR3 is TGCAGCGTTGCTCTGGCGGGGGGGTTCAATGAGCAGTTCTTC. Residues: CSVALAGGFNEQFF.